Below, one T cell receptor (beta chain) is given with its context. As yet, its antigen is unknown. Tregs were sorted as CD4+CD25+CD127-/low cells. MiXCR was run by TCRdb on the 5' RACE reads, yielding one entry per CDR3 protein. The repertoire includes approximately 7,000 distinct CDR3 sequences, around 72% of them detected once, and around 4.4% sits in the top ten. CDR1 and CDR2 from the germline V gene are ENHRY and SYGVKD. The CDR3 covers 14 residues. Germline trimming cut 8 bases from V and 4 bases from J; bases unmatched to any gene: 6. Study outcomes and limitations: The TCR gene usage of tumor memory CD4+ T cells clustered together with blood and lymph node memory CD4+ cells and with lymph node naive CD4+ cells.

This sequence was found in a female donor with breast cancer. The specimen sequenced was tumor-infiltrating Tregs sorted from the breast tumor. V usage is TRBV10-3 and J usage is TRBJ1-5; 9 bases match TRBD1. CDR3: CAIQGTGLNQPQHF. DNA for the CDR3: TGTGCCATCCAGGGGACAGGGCTTAATCAGCCCCAGCATTTT.